These 18 T cell receptor beta chains were sequenced from one sample in a study of CD8+CD57+ T cells in acquired aplastic anemia. The study profiled TCR beta VDJ and CDR3 using genomic DNA as template. TCRdb reanalysed the reads using MiXCR and keeps one entry per CDR3 protein. The sample records more than 250,000 distinct CDR3 sequences, around 60% being singletons. The sequenced sample was sorted CD4+, CD8+, or CD8+CD57+ T cells (not recorded which) from PBMCs. The receptors derive from a human donor with severe aplastic anemia or a healthy control (not recorded which).

V is TRBV2 and J is TRBJ2-7; D possibly matches TRBD1 or TRBD2 (6 bases each). CDR3 size: 13 residues. The V gene's germline CDR1 is SNHLY and CDR2 FYNNEI. V was cut by 8 bases and J by 3 bases, with 14 bases left in between. The DNA of the CDR3 is TGTGCCAGCGGGGGCGGGACAAGCTACGAGCAGTACTTC. Protein sequence: CASGGGTSYEQYF.

The chain is built from TRBV20-1 and TRBJ1-5, with 7 nucleotides matching TRBD1. V was pared by 6 bases and J by 4 bases, with 9 bases of the junction left unmatched. CDR3 size: 14 residues. Germline CDR1 reads DFQATT; CDR2 reads SNEGSKA (reference sequence). The CDR3, as DNA: TGCAGTGCCCGGGCGGGACAGCTTAATCAGCCCCAGCATTTT. As protein: CSARAGQLNQPQHF.

This clonotype was seen ten or more times. DNA of the CDR3: TGCAGTGCTAGATTGACAGGCGGCTACACCTTC. Protein: CSARLTGGYTF. The rearrangement uses TRBV20-1 and TRBJ1-2, with D perhaps matching TRBD1 (6 bases). CDR3 length: 11 amino acids. V gave up 2 bases and J gave up 8 bases, with 9 bases separating them. From germline, CDR1 is DFQATT and CDR2 SNEGSKA (reference sequence).

This clonotype has just a few counts. This rearrangement joins TRBV9 to TRBJ2-3; no clear D. The CDR3 spans 16 residues. Trimming removed 3 bases from V and 1 base from J, with 15 bases in between. Germline loops: CDR1 SGDLS, CDR2 YYNGEE. As DNA, the CDR3 is TGTGCCAGCAGCGCCATTCCCAATCTTGGCACAGATACGCAGTATTTT. Translation: CASSAIPNLGTDTQYF.

V and J are TRBV15 and TRBJ2-5, with D maybe TRBD2 (6 bases). CDR1 LNHNV and CDR2 YYDKDF come from the germline V gene (reference sequence). Trimming left V 5 bases short and J 4 bases short, with 11 bases between. This CDR3 contains 13 residues. In DNA, the CDR3 is TGTGCCACCAGCCTCCAGGGAGGAGAGACCCAGTACTTC. It encodes CATSLQGGETQYF.

This clonotype was observed at least ten times. The rearrangement uses TRBV9 and TRBJ2-5; 7 positions match TRBD2. The CDR3 is 14 residues long. The V and J ends lost 4 bases and 5 bases, in that order; junction bases with no gene match: 8. Per germline, CDR1 SGDLS and CDR2 YYNGEE. In DNA, the CDR3 is TGTGCCAGCAGCCCATCGACTAGCTCGGAGACCCAGTACTTC. This encodes CASSPSTSSETQYF.

This clonotype has ten or more counts. The genes are TRBV5-1 and TRBJ2-1; 10 nucleotides match TRBD2. The CDR3 runs to 15 residues. J lost 7 bases, V lost 0 bases, and 4 bases had no gene match. CDR1 and CDR2 (germline): SGHRS, YFSETQ. The chain's CDR3 is CASSLEVAGGNEQFF. The CDR3 DNA follows: TGCGCCAGCAGCTTGGAAGTAGCGGGGGGTAATGAGCAGTTCTTC.

There are many counts of this clonotype. The rearrangement joins TRBV6-2 or TRBV6-3 to TRBJ2-1; TRBD1 aligns across 9 bases. Losses at the gene ends were 6 bases for V and 8 bases for J; bases not matched to a gene: 2. The CDR3 extends over 12 amino acids. Per germline, CDR1 MNHEY and CDR2 SVGEGT. The CDR3 sequence is CASSTGGHEQFF. The CDR3 region has the DNA TGTGCCAGCAGCACAGGGGGCCATGAGCAGTTCTTC.

The rearrangement joins TRBV25-1 to TRBJ2-7, with D hard to call. Trimming took off 4 bases at V and 2 bases at J, with 12 bases between the two ends. CDR3 size: 14 residues. Germline V gives CDR1 MGHDK, CDR2 SYGVNS. CDR3 in DNA: TGTGCCAGCAGTGGAAAAATTTGGGCCTACGAGCAGTACTTC. Its translation is CASSGKIWAYEQYF.

About this clonotype itself: No conserved phenylalanine or tryptophan ends this CDR3, so it is likely a read error. It is unclear where the CDR3 begins or ends on the DNA, so no DNA is shown, and the CDR3 is as TCRdb lists it. The rearrangement links TRBV2 to TRBJ1-1. CDR1 SNHLY and CDR2 FYNNEI come from the germline V gene. The CDR3 length equals 9 residues, ends included. The CDR3 reads CASSLNELT.

The chain combines TRBV25-1 with TRBJ1-5; D is unclear. From germline, CDR1 is MGHDK and CDR2 SYGVNS. With 1 base removed from V and 4 bases from J, the gap between germline ends came to 14 bases. The CDR3 is 16 residues long. The CDR3 reads CASSEFSEEGNQPQHF. As DNA, the CDR3 is TGTGCCAGCAGTGAATTCTCCGAGGAGGGTAATCAGCCCCAGCATTTT.

The gene calls are TRBV7-9 and TRBJ2-5, with a tentative D call TRBD2 (7 bases). Trimming removed 5 bases from V and 1 base from J, with 14 bases in between. Germline V gene data show CDR1 as SEHNR and CDR2 as FQNEAQ (reference sequence). The CDR3 totals 15 residues. CDR3 bases: TGTGCCAGCAGCCAGAATGGGGGGGCCCAAGAGACCCAGTACTTC. Encoded protein: CASSQNGGAQETQYF.

This chain joins TRBV5-8 and TRBJ2-7; D may be TRBD1 (5 bases). Germline CDR1 is SGHTS and CDR2 is YDEGEE. The CDR3 extends over 15 amino acids. V was cut by 0 bases and J by 1 base, with 11 bases left in between. Written as DNA, the CDR3 is TGTGCCAGCAGCTTGGGTTGGTCAGGGTCCTACGAGCAGTACTTC. Its protein product is CASSLGWSGSYEQYF.

As to this clonotype: The junction does not match germline at one end; this may be a read error. J is TRBJ1-1 and V is TRBV11-2; no clear D gene. Per germline, CDR1 SGHAT and CDR2 FQNNGV. The CDR3 has 13 residues. In DNA, the CDR3 is TGTGCCAGCAGCTTAGATCTTACCCTTAGACGTGTCTTT. Translation: CASSLDLTLRRVF.

CDR3 loop: CASNQGEDGYTF. For the CDR3, the DNA is TGTGCCAGCAATCAGGGCGAAGATGGCTACACCTTC. V gene TRBV2 combines with J gene TRBJ1-2; D may be TRBD1 (5 bases). V shed 7 bases and J shed 6 bases, with 12 bases lying between them. Per germline, CDR1 SNHLY and CDR2 FYNNEI. The CDR3 length is 12 residues.

The CDR3 coding sequence is TGTGCCAGCAGTGTTGGACAGGGAAGCACTGAAGCTTTCTTT. Translating gives CASSVGQGSTEAFF. V and J are TRBV2 and TRBJ1-1; 8 bases fit TRBD1. Germline V gene data show CDR1 as SNHLY and CDR2 as FYNNEI. Unmatched junction bases numbered 5, after V lost 4 bases and J lost 4 bases. The CDR3 totals 14 residues.

This clonotype was seen repeatedly, ten times or more. The gene calls are TRBV7-9 and TRBJ2-7; D gene uncertain. V lost 1 base, J lost 6 bases, and 16 bases lay in between. The V gene's germline CDR1 is SEHNR and CDR2 FQNEAQ (reference sequence). CDR3 length equals 15 residues. The CDR3 nucleotides are TGTGCCAGCAGCTTAGATTTGATAACCCATGGCGAGCAGTACTTC. This encodes CASSLDLITHGEQYF.

As concerns this clonotype: This CDR3 fails to terminate in the conserved phenylalanine or tryptophan, so it likely reflects a read error. The chain joins TRBV2 to TRBJ1-4; D ambiguous. The CDR3 spans 14 residues. Per the germline V gene, CDR1 is SNHLY and CDR2 is FYNNEI. V was cut by 3 bases and J by 8 bases, with 13 bases left in between. The CDR3 nucleotides read TGTGCCAGCAGTGAGGTGGGAATCGGGGAAAAACTGTTTTTA. Its translation is CASSEVGIGEKLFL.